This T cell receptor (beta chain) was retrieved from a study of human T cells and chemical hapten exposure (dated by TCRdb to the early 2020s). In the study overall: For sensitization, 2% DPC in acetone was applied to a roughly 2 cm by roughly 2 cm area of upper inner arm skin. Throughout the study period of around 25 weeks, patients also received therapeutic DPC doses to the scalp every week. Patch testing was performed on the upper back with Finn chambers containing 0.01% DPC, and the patch tests were scored after 6 days according to International Contact Dermatitis Research Group standards. The mostly female patient cohort included alopecia areata with under or over 50% scalp involvement, alopecia totalis and alopecia universalis. The libraries were sequenced as a pool, and the TCR yield per sample differed mostly because of small variations in library volumes within the pool. In alopecia patients, the study followed how the peripheral blood TCR repertoire changed in vivo over primary and secondary sensitization to diphenylcyclopropenone (DPC), a hapten. Patient blood was sampled pre-sensitization (week 0) and at 2, 6 and about 24 weeks after DPC sensitization. Around 29 alopecia patients provided blood for TCR sequencing at one to four time points (pre-sensitization, 2, 6 and 24 weeks).

Its CDR3 holds 13 amino acids, cysteine through phenylalanine. Only the CDR3 part of the read is kept: 39 bases, read in frame from the first base. CDR1 and CDR2 (SGHTA, FQGNSA) derive from the germline V gene. Cut back by 5 bases and 0 bases, the V and J ends lie 8 bases apart. The time point label here, explained by the study, means: patch test 3, about 24 weeks after DPC sensitization. What the treatment or condition label conveys for this sample: therapeutic diphenylcyclopropenone sensitization with weekly scalp DPC. At every patch-test visit, the blood draw took place before the patch test was put on. To be eligible, patients had to be aged 18 to 70, diagnosed with alopecia and judged suitable for DPC therapy, while pregnant patients were excluded. Total RNA was extracted from unfractionated whole blood collected in Tempus Blood RNA tubes. Libraries were made using RACE. Sequenced using a NextSeq 500. During library preparation, unique molecular identifiers were attached to individual cDNA molecules so that TCRs could be counted in a quantitative, reproducible way. Both TCR alpha and TCR beta chains were sequenced from each blood RNA sample. The original pipeline was this. Samples had a median of roughly 87,000 TCRs, with a range from about 20,000 to 690,600. V, J and CDR3 annotation of the TCR reads was performed with the Decombinator software suite. For the PS versus PT1 abundance plots, all samples were subsampled to the same number of TCRs (28,000). TCRs were defined as expanded if absent before sensitization and observed at least eight times at the 2-week time point. TCRdb reworked the public reads: Q25 trimming with fastp, MiXCR clone assembly, productive beta chains retained. Each CDR3 protein gets just one entry, which takes the most common genes and DNA from the rows behind it. TCRdb's processing, not the authors' own work, is the source of the V and J calls. Recorded for this sample are some 110,000 distinct CDR3 sequences; about 11% of them occurred a single time. The top ten hold roughly 2.3% of the sample.

General study outcomes and caveats: All patients had alopecia, a presumed autoimmune disease, so their immune response might differ from that of healthy individuals. The number of TCRs above 1 in 1000 frequency did not change with DPC sensitization; there was no evidence of global repertoire structure alterations. Repeated subsampling changed both the strength of the expansion versus patch-test correlation and the threshold at which that correlation became significant. A positive correlation was found between the number of PT1 expanded TCRs and patch test score, with significance reached at thresholds 8, 16 and 32 but not 4. Significantly more large CDR3 similarity clusters were formed by expanded TCRs than by pre-sensitization or healthy control sets, consistent with antigen-driven responses.

A word on this clonotype: The clone's antigen remains unknown. No base-level quality is on record; no much larger clone is a single base apart.

The source of this sequence is a woman aged 45-59 years with alopecia areata. Some clones in this sample may be carry-over from other donors' samples. The sample was whole blood, taken in connection with sensitization to the hapten diphenylcyclopropenone (DPC). Rearrangement joined TRBV7-2 to TRBJ2-7, with the D gene possibly TRBD1 or TRBD2, each one fitting 5 bases. The encoded CDR3 is CASSRDASYEQYF. The bases read TGTGCCAGCAGCCGGGACGCCTCCTACGAGCAGTACTTC.